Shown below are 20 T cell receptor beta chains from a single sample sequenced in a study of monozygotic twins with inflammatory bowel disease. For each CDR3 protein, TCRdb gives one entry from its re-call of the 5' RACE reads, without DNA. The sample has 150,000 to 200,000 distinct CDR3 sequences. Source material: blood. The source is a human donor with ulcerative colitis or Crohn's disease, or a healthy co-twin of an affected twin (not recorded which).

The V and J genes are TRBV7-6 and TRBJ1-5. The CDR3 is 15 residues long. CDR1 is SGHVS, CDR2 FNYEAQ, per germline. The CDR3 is CASSLEGDSNQPQHF.

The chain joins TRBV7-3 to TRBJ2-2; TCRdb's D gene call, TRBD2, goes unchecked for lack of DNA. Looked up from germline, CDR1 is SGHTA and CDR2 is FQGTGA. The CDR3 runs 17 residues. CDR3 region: CASSTRRREINTGELFF.

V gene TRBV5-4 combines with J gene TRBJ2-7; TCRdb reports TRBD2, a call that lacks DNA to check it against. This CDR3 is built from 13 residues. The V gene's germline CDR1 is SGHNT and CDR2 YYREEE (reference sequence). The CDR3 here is CASSSGLGYEQYF. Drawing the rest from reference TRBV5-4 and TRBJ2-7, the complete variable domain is ETGVTQSPTHLIKTRGQQVTLRCSSQSGHNTVSWYQQALGQGPQFIFQYYREEENGRGNFPPRFSGLQFPNYSSELNVNALELDDSALYLCASSSGLGYEQYFGPGTRLTVT.

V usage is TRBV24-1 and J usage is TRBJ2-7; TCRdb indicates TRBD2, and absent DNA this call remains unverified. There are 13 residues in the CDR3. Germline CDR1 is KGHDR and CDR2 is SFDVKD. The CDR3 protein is CATSDGGVLEQYF.

The CDR3 region is CASGSRLGELFF. The rearrangement uses TRBV12-5 and TRBJ2-2; the TCRdb D gene call, TRBD1, has no DNA to confirm it. Germline values: CDR1 LGHNT, CDR2 FRNRAP. This CDR3 is 12 amino acids long.

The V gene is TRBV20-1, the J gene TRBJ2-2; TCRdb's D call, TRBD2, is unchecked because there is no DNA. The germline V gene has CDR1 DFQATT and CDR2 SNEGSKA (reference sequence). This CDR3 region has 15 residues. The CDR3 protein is CSARRGHANTGELFF.

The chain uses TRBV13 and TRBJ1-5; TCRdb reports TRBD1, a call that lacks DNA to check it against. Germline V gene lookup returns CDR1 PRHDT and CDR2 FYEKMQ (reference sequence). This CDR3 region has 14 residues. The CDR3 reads CASSSGPGERPQHF.

The chain's CDR3 is CASSWGKARDSQETQYF. The chain uses TRBV5-1 and TRBJ2-5; TCRdb selects TRBD1, and the lack of DNA leaves this call unchecked. The germline CDR1 and CDR2 sequences are SGHRS and YFSETQ. The CDR3 is 17 amino acids.

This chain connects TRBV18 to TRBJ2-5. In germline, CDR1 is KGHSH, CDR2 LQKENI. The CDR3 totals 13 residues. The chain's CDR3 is CASSPPVKETQYF.

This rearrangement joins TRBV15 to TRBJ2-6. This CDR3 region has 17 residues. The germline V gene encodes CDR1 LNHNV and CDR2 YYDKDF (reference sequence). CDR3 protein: CATSRDLVSSGANVLTF.

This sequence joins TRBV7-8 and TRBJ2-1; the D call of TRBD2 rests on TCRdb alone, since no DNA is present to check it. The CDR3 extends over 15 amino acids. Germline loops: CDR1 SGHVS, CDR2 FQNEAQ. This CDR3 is CASSLVREGLTEQFF.

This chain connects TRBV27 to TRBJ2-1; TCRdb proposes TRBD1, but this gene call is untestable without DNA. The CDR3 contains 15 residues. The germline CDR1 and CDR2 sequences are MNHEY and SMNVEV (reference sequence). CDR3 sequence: CASSLFLGGTNEQFF.

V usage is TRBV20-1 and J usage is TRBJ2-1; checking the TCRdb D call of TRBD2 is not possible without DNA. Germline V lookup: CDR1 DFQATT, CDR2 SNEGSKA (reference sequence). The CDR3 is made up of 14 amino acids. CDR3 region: CSAPIAGSDNEQFF.

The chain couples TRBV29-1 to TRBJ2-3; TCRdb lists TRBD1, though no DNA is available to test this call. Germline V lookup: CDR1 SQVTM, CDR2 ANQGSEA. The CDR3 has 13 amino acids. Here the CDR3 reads CSCRGPGTDTQYF.

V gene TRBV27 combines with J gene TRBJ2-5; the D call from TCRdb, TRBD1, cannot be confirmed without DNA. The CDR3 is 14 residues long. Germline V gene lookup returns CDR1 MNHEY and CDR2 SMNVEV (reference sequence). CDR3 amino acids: CASSLGAAQETQYF.

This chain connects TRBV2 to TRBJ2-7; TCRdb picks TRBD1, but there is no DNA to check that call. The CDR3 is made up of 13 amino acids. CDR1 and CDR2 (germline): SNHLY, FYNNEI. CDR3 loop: CASSYRGPYEQYF.

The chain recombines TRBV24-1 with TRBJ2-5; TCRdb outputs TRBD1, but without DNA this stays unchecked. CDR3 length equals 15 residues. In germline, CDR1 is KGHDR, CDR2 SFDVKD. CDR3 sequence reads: CATSESGTGWETQYF.

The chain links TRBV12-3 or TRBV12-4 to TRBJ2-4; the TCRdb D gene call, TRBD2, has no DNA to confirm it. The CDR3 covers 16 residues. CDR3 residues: CASSLQASGGDNIQYF.

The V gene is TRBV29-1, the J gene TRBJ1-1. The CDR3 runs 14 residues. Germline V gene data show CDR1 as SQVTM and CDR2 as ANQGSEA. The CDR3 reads CSVERGGGNTEAFF. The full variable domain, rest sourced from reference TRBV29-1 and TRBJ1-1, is SAVISQKPSRDICQRGTSLTIQCQVDSQVTMMFWYRQQPGQSLTLIATANQGSEATYESGFVIDKFPISRPNLTFSTLTVSNMSPEDSSIYLCSVERGGGNTEAFFGQGTRLTVV.

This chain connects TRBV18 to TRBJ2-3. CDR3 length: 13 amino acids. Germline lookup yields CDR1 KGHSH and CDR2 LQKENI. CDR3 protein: CASSPGLTDTQYF.